What follows are 17 T cell receptor beta chains derived from one specimen sequenced in a study of CD8 T cells in ankylosing spondylitis. One entry per CDR3 protein results from TCRdb running MiXCR on the 5' RACE reads. The sample has roughly 450,000 distinct CDR3 sequences, roughly 26% seen once; the top ten hold 0.75% to 0.9%. Overall study results and limits: A TCR beta motif made of fewer than 10 highly homologous variants seemed typical of ankylosing spondylitis blood.

Their target antigens are unknown. Sequenced sample: blood, either unsorted or a sorted T cell fraction (not recorded which). All receptors come from a male donor with ankylosing spondylitis.

J is TRBJ2-7 and V is TRBV5-1; 9 bases fit TRBD1. The trim removed 2 bases at V and 4 bases at J, leaving 4 bases unmatched. The CDR3 runs to 14 residues. Per the germline V gene, CDR1 is SGHRS and CDR2 is YFSETQ. The CDR3 region is CASSLYRGLYEQYV. The CDR3 DNA sequence: TGCGCCAGCAGCTTATACAGGGGGCTGTACGAGCAGTACGTC.

The V and J genes are TRBV20-1 and TRBJ2-4; TRBD1 is a possible D gene (5 bases). V lost 2 bases, J lost 0 bases, and 14 bases lay in between. Germline CDR1 reads DFQATT; CDR2 reads SNEGSKA (reference sequence). CDR3 length equals 16 residues. CDR3 nucleotide sequence: TGCAGTGCTAGACGTTTTGCAGGGCTAGCCAAAAACATTCAGTACTTC. Translation: CSARRFAGLAKNIQYF.

This chain joins TRBV11-2 and TRBJ1-5; D not resolved. Germline V gene data show CDR1 as SGHAT and CDR2 as FQNNGV. CDR3 length: 13 amino acids. Trimming pared 0 bases from V and 10 bases from J, leaving 10 bases between. The CDR3, as DNA: TGTGCCAGCAGCTTAGATGTCGCCATACCCCAGCATTTT. Translation: CASSLDVAIPQHF.

V is TRBV29-1 and J is TRBJ2-5, with D perhaps TRBD1 or TRBD2 (6 bases each). V lost 4 bases and J 5 bases, leaving 17 bases between the germline ends. CDR3 length: 14 residues. The germline CDR1 and CDR2 sequences are SQVTM and ANQGSEA. Written as DNA, the CDR3 is TGCAGCGTTGGGGTGGGGGGCTCCACGGAGACCCAGTACTTC. Translated: CSVGVGGSTETQYF.

The CDR3 DNA follows: TGTGCCAGCAGCCTCGAGCCCCGAGGCACTGAAGCTTTCTTT. Residues: CASSLEPRGTEAFF. The V call is TRBV6-2 or TRBV6-3, the J call TRBJ1-1; no firm D call. The length of the CDR3 is 14 residues. V was cut by 6 bases and J by 4 bases, with 15 bases left in between. The germline V gene has CDR1 MNHEY and CDR2 SVGEGT.

This clonotype came up once. CDR3 in DNA: TGCAGTGCTAGTCGACAGGGAGGCTATGGCTACACCTTC. Amino acid sequence: CSASRQGGYGYTF. The chain uses TRBV20-1 and TRBJ1-2; TRBD1 matches at 7 bases. V was pared by 3 bases and J by 4 bases, with 5 bases of the junction left unmatched. The germline CDR1 and CDR2 sequences are DFQATT and SNEGSKA (reference sequence). The CDR3 sequence is 13 residues long.

This clonotype has a handful of counts. The chain couples TRBV5-1 to TRBJ2-1, with D perhaps matching TRBD1 (6 bases). The germline V and J ends were trimmed by 2 bases and 0 bases, with 9 bases remaining between them. Germline lookup yields CDR1 SGHRS and CDR2 YFSETQ. CDR3 length: 15 residues. DNA of the CDR3: TGCGCCAGCAGCTTTCGGACAGACTCCTACAATGAGCAGTTCTTC. Translating it yields CASSFRTDSYNEQFF.

The chain uses TRBV20-1 and TRBJ1-1; D remains unclear. The V and J ends lost 6 bases and 4 bases respectively, with 15 bases between them. Germline loops: CDR1 DFQATT, CDR2 SNEGSKA (reference sequence). The CDR3 has 13 residues. The CDR3 nucleotides read TGCAGTGCAAAGAGCCGGTCAACCACTGAAGCTTTCTTT. Translated: CSAKSRSTTEAFF.

The gene calls are TRBV5-1 and TRBJ2-1; TRBD2 aligns across 16 bases. V lost 4 bases, J lost 1 base, and 8 bases stayed unmatched. The CDR3 sequence is 19 residues long. CDR1 is SGHRS, CDR2 YFSETQ, per germline. CDR3 sequence reads: CASSRGTSGRAGSYNEQFF. CDR3 nucleotides: TGCGCCAGCAGCCGCGGGACTAGCGGGAGGGCCGGGTCCTACAATGAGCAGTTCTTC.

This chain joins TRBV12-3 or TRBV12-4 and TRBJ1-1, with TRBD1 as a possible D gene (6 bases). Trimming shortened V by 6 bases and J by 3 bases, and 11 bases separated the two germline ends. The CDR3 totals 13 residues. The CDR3 DNA follows: TGTGCCAGCAGGAGAGGGGGGGACACTGAAGCTTTCTTT. It is translated as CASRRGGDTEAFF.

The genes are TRBV27 and TRBJ2-2, with TRBD2 matching over 12 bases. The V gene end was trimmed by 8 bases and the J gene end by 6 bases; junction bases not matched to a gene: 7. The CDR3 is 15 residues long. The V gene's germline CDR1 is MNHEY and CDR2 SMNVEV (reference sequence). The CDR3 protein is CASGRGLAGPGELFF. CDR3 DNA: TGTGCCAGCGGAAGGGGACTAGCGGGCCCCGGGGAGCTGTTTTTT.

This clonotype has more than one count but fewer than ten. The chain uses TRBV6-7 and TRBJ2-2; D is perhaps TRBD2 (6 bases). TRBV6-7 is an ORF, and what it does is uncertain. V lost 2 bases and J lost 0, with 16 bases in between. The CDR3 covers 18 residues. The CDR3 bases are TGTGCCAGCAGTTACCGGGACTCGGCGCTCTCGAACACCGGGGAGCTGTTTTTT. Translated: CASSYRDSALSNTGELFF.

This clonotype has more than one count but fewer than ten. This sequence joins TRBV13 and TRBJ2-5; 7 bases are shared with TRBD2. The CDR3 sequence is 14 residues long. Germline V gives CDR1 PRHDT, CDR2 FYEKMQ (reference sequence). The V segment lost 4 bases and the J segment 2 bases; nucleotides outside the gene matches: 4. In DNA, the CDR3 is TGTGCCAGCAGCTACCAAGCGGGACAAGAGACCCAGTACTTC. Translating gives CASSYQAGQETQYF.

This chain links TRBV5-1 with TRBJ1-2; D ambiguous. CDR1 is SGHRS and CDR2 is YFSETQ in the germline V gene. V gave up 4 bases and J gave up 2 bases, with 12 bases separating them. This CDR3 region has 14 residues. CDR3 protein: CASSPVGGNYGYTF. The CDR3 region has the DNA TGCGCCAGCAGCCCCGTCGGAGGGAACTATGGCTACACCTTC.

The rearrangement uses TRBV3-1 and TRBJ1-1; no clear D. V lost 1 base and J 2 bases, leaving 11 bases between the germline ends. There are 15 residues in the CDR3. Germline V lookup: CDR1 LGHDT, CDR2 YNNKEL (reference sequence). DNA for the CDR3: TGTGCCAGCAGCCAAGGCGCTACAGCTAACACTGAAGCTTTCTTT. Its translation is CASSQGATANTEAFF.

This clonotype was detected only a few times. This chain links TRBV6-2 or TRBV6-3 with TRBJ1-2; the D is unclear. Germline assignment: CDR1 MNHEY and CDR2 SVGEGT. Trimming pared 0 bases from V and 7 bases from J, leaving 6 bases between. This CDR3 spans 12 amino acids. In nucleotides, the CDR3 is TGTGCCAGCAGTTACTCAGGAGCTGGCTACACCTTC. Its translation: CASSYSGAGYTF.

The chain combines TRBV12-3 or TRBV12-4 with TRBJ2-3; 9 bases are shared with TRBD2. Trimming removed 6 bases from V and 4 bases from J; junction bases left unmatched: 8. The CDR3 extends over 15 amino acids. CDR3 sequence (DNA): TGTGCCAGCAGCGCTAGGCGGGAGGGCTCAGATACGCAGTATTTT. Its translation: CASSARREGSDTQYF.